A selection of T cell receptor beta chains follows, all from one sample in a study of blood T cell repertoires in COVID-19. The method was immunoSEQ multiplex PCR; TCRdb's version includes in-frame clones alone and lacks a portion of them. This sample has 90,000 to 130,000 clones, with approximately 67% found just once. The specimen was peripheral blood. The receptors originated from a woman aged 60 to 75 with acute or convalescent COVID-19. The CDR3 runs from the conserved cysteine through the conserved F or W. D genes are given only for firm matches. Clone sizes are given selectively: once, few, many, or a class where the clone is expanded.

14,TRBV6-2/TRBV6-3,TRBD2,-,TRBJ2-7,CASSPGTSTYEQYF,TGTGCCAGCAGTCCCGGGACTAGTACCTACGAGCAGTACTTC
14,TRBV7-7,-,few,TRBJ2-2,CASSLTGNTGELFF,TGTGCCAGCAGCTTGACAGGGAACACCGGGGAGCTGTTTTTT
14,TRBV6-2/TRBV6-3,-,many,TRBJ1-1,CASSYSRQNTEAFF,TGTGCCAGCAGTTACTCGAGACAGAACACTGAAGCTTTCTTT
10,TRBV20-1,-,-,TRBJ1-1,CSASLAGAFF,TGCAGTGCTAGTTTGGCGGGGGCTTTCTTT
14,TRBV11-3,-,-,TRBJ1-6,CASSNGQRNSPLHF,TGTGCCAGCAGCAATGGACAGCGTAATTCACCCCTCCACTTT
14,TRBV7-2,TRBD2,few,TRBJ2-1,CASRRSGGDNEQFF,TGTGCCAGCAGACGGAGCGGGGGGGACAATGAGCAGTTCTTC
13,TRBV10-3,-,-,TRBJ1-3,CAITQDSGNTIYF,TGTGCCATCACCCAGGACTCTGGAAACACCATATATTTT
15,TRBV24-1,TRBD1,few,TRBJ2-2,CATSDWTGGSGELFF,TGTGCCACCAGTGACTGGACAGGGGGGTCCGGGGAGCTGTTTTTT
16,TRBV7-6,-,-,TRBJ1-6,CASSSTESSYNSPLHF,TGTGCCAGCAGCTCGACAGAGAGCTCCTATAATTCACCCCTCCACTTT
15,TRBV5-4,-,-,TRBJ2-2,CASSRGGRDTGELFF,TGTGCCAGCAGCAGGGGGGGCCGGGACACCGGGGAGCTGTTTTTT
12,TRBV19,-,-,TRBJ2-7,CASSRGAYEQYF,TGTGCCAGTAGTAGGGGCGCCTACGAGCAGTACTTC
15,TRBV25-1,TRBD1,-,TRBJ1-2,CASSEYKGQGYGYTF,TGTGCCAGCAGTGAATATAAGGGACAGGGGTATGGCTACACCTTC
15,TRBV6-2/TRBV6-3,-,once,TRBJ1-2,CASSYSAELARGYTF,TGTGCCAGCAGTTACTCGGCGGAGTTGGCGCGGGGCTACACCTTC
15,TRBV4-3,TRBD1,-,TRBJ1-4,CASSQRDRRSEKLFF,TGCGCCAGCAGCCAACGGGACAGGCGGTCGGAAAAACTGTTTTTT
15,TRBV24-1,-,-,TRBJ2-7,CATSDPSQGGYEQYF,TGTGCCACCAGTGATCCTTCTCAGGGTGGGTACGAGCAGTACTTC
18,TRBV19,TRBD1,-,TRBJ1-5,CASSPADREKWSNQPQHF,TGTGCCAGTAGTCCCGCGGACAGGGAGAAATGGTCAAATCAGCCCCAGCATTTT
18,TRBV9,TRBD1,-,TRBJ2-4,CASSGGLGQGGRENIQYF,TGTGCCAGCAGCGGAGGCCTCGGACAGGGGGGTCGAGAAAACATTCAGTACTTC
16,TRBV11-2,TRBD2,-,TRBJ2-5,CASSAGTSGGRETQYF,TGTGCCAGCAGCGCCGGCACTAGCGGGGGAAGGGAGACCCAGTACTTC
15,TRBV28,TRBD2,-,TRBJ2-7,CASSSETSGSYEQYF,TGTGCCAGCAGTTCCGAGACTAGCGGCTCCTACGAGCAGTACTTC
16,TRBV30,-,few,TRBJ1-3,CAWSAQQDFSGNTIYF,TGTGCCTGGAGTGCACAACAGGATTTCTCTGGAAACACCATATATTTT
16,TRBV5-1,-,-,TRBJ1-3,CASSVSSGASGNTIYF,TGCGCCAGCAGCGTTTCCTCAGGGGCCTCTGGAAACACCATATATTTT
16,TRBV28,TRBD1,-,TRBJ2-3,CASSFLGTGLLDTQYF,TGTGCCAGCAGTTTTTTGGGGACAGGGCTTTTAGATACGCAGTATTTT
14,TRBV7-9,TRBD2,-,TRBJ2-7,CASSFLAGGYEQYF,TGTGCCAGCAGCTTCCTAGCGGGGGGATACGAGCAGTACTTC
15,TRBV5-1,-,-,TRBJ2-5,CASSLAGAAAETQYF,TGCGCCAGCAGCTTGGCGGGAGCGGCAGCAGAGACCCAGTACTTC
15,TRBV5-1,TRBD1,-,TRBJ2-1,CASSGRGQGYNEQFF,TGCGCCAGCAGCGGCAGGGGGCAAGGGTACAATGAGCAGTTCTTC
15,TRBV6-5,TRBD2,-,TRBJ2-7,CASRPGLAGRDEQYF,TGTGCCAGCAGACCAGGACTAGCTGGTAGGGACGAGCAGTACTTC
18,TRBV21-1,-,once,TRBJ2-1,CASSKVYFGTGDHNEQFF,TGTGCCAGCAGCAAAGTTTACTTTGGGACAGGGGATCACAATGAGCAGTTCTTC
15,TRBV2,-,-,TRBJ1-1,CASNPSGALNTEAFF,TGTGCCAGCAACCCGTCAGGGGCGTTGAACACTGAAGCTTTCTTT